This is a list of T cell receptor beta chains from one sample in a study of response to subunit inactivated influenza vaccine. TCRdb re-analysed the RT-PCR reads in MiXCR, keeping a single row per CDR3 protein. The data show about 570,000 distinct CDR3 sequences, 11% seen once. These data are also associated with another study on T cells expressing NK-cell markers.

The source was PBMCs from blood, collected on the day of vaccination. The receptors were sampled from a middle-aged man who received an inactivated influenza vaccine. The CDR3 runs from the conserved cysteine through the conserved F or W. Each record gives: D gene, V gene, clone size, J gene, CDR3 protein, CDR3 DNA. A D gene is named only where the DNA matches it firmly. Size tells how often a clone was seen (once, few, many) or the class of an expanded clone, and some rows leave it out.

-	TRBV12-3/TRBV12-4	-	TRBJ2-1	CASSPRKAAYNEQFF	TGTGCCAGCAGTCCCCGAAAGGCCGCTTACAATGAGCAGTTCTTC
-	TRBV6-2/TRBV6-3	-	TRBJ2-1	CASRLQVTGNEQFF	TGTGCCAGCCGTCTCCAGGTGACGGGGAATGAGCAGTTCTTC
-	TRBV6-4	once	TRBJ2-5	CASSRDFGETQYF	TGTGCCAGCAGTAGGGACTTCGGGGAGACCCAGTACTTC
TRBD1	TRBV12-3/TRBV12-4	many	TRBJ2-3	CASSLDRVDQDTQYF	TGTGCCAGCAGTTTGGACAGGGTTGATCAAGATACGCAGTATTTT
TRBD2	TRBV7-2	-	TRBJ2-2	CASSLASGRNTGELFF	TGTGCCAGCAGCTTAGCTAGCGGGAGGAACACCGGGGAGCTGTTTTTT
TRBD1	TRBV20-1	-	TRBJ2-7	CSASRDRTYEQYF	TGCAGTGCTTCCCGGGACAGAACCTACGAGCAGTACTTC
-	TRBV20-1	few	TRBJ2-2	CSASSQDTGELFF	TGCAGTGCTAGCTCGCAAGACACCGGGGAGCTGTTTTTT
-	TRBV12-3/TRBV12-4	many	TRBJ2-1	CASSVQRHHEQFF	TGTGCCAGCAGTGTTCAAAGGCACCATGAGCAGTTCTTC
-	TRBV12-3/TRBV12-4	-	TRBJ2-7	CASSPTGRAYEQYF	TGTGCCAGCAGCCCGACAGGTCGGGCCTACGAGCAGTACTTC
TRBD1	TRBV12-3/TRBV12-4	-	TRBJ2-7	CASSFQGENEQYF	TGTGCCAGCAGTTTTCAGGGGGAGAATGAGCAGTACTTC
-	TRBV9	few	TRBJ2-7	CASSVEGQSIDEQYF	TGTGCCAGCAGCGTAGAAGGACAGTCCATAGACGAGCAGTACTTC
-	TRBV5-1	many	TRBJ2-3	CASRLEGVDTQYF	TGCGCCAGCAGATTGGAGGGAGTAGATACGCAGTATTTT
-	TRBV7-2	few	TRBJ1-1	CASSLNRDSEAFF	TGTGCCAGCAGCCTAAACCGCGACAGTGAAGCTTTCTTT
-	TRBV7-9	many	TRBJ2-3	CASSAPLADTQYF	TGTGCCAGCAGCGCCCCACTAGCCGATACGCAGTATTTT
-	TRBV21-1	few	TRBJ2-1	CASAPKGTRRVNEQFF	TGTGCCTCAGCCCCAAAAGGGACTAGACGGGTGAATGAGCAGTTCTTC
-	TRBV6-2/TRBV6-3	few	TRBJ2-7	CASNRGEQYF	TGTGCCAGCAACCGGGGAGAGCAGTACTTC
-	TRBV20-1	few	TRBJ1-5	CSARDRTAGAKPQHF	TGCAGTGCTAGAGATAGGACAGCTGGAGCGAAGCCCCAGCATTTT
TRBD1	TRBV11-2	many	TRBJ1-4	CASSYLYGTGGLEKLFF	TGTGCCAGCAGTTATCTTTACGGGACAGGAGGATTGGAAAAACTGTTTTTT
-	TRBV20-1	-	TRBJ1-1	CSALRAPGPEAFF	TGCAGTGCTCTTAGGGCCCCCGGGCCTGAAGCTTTCTTT
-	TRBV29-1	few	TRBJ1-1	CSVQRKMNTEAFF	TGCAGCGTCCAACGAAAGATGAACACTGAAGCTTTCTTT
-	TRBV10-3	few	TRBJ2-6	CAISDTRAGANVLTF	TGTGCCATCAGTGATACCCGGGCTGGGGCCAACGTCCTGACTTTC
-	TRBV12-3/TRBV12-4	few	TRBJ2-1	CASSLWANEQFF	TGTGCCAGCAGTTTATGGGCTAATGAGCAGTTCTTC
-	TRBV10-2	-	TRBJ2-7	CASSELGNRYEQYF	TGCGCCAGCAGTGAGTTGGGGAATAGGTACGAGCAGTACTTC
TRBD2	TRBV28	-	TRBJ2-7	CASSYHFASGGAYEQYF	TGTGCCAGCAGTTACCATTTCGCTAGCGGGGGGGCCTACGAGCAGTACTTC
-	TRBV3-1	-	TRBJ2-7	CASSQGLTRGREQYF	TGTGCCAGCAGCCAAGGTTTAACTAGAGGTCGGGAGCAGTACTTC
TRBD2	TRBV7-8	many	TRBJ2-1	CASSLETSGNNEQFF	TGTGCCAGCAGCTTAGAAACTAGCGGCAACAATGAGCAGTTCTTC
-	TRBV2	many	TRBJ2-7	CASKADSYEQYF	TGTGCCAGCAAAGCGGACTCCTACGAGCAGTACTTC
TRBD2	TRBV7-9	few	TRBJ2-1	CASSPTLGTSVTNEQFF	TGTGCCAGCAGCCCGACTTTGGGGACTAGCGTTACGAATGAGCAGTTCTTC
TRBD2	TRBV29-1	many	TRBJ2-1	CSVGGTSGRSFLNEQFF	TGCAGCGTTGGGGGGACTAGCGGGAGATCCTTCCTGAATGAGCAGTTCTTC
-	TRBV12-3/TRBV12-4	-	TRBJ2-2	CASSFRQPNTGELFF	TGTGCCAGCAGTTTCAGGCAGCCGAACACCGGGGAGCTGTTTTTT
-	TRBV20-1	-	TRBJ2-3	CSAAGGSTDTQYF	TGCAGTGCTGCAGGCGGGAGCACAGATACGCAGTATTTT
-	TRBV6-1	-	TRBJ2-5	CASRTSKLQETQYF	TGTGCCAGCAGGACTAGTAAACTCCAAGAGACCCAGTACTTC
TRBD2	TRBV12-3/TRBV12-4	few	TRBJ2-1	CASSLSGNYNEQFF	TGTGCCAGCAGTTTAAGCGGGAACTACAATGAGCAGTTCTTC
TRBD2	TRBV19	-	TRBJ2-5	CSSGRVQETQYF	TGTTCCAGTGGGAGGGTCCAAGAGACCCAGTACTTC
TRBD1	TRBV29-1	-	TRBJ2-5	CSVEGTPSAGGKETQYF	TGCAGCGTTGAAGGGACCCCCTCCGCAGGGGGTAAAGAGACCCAGTACTTC
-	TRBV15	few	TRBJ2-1	CATSRDQPPVGYNEQFF	TGTGCCACCAGCAGAGATCAGCCACCGGTGGGCTACAATGAGCAGTTCTTC
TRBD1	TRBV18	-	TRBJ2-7	CASSPQGEYEQYF	TGTGCCAGCTCACCCCAGGGGGAATACGAGCAGTACTTC
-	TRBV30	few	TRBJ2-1	CAWSGGERSYNEQFF	TGTGCCTGGAGCGGCGGAGAGAGGTCCTACAATGAGCAGTTCTTC
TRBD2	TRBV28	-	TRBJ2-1	CASSLSGGWYNEQFF	TGTGCCAGCAGTTTATCGGGGGGTTGGTACAATGAGCAGTTCTTC
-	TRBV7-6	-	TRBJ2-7	CASSLGPAPYEQYF	TGTGCCAGCAGCTTAGGTCCAGCCCCCTACGAGCAGTACTTC
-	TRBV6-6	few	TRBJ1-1	CATQGNTEAFF	TGTGCCACCCAGGGGAACACTGAAGCTTTCTTT
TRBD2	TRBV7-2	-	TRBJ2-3	CASSFSGGILSTDTQYF	TGTGCCAGCAGCTTTAGCGGGGGGATACTTAGCACAGATACGCAGTATTTT
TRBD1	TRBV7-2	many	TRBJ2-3	CASRATGGQGYF	TGTGCCAGCAGAGCAACAGGGGGCCAGGGGTATTTT
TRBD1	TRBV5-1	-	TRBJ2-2	CASREQGGTGELFF	TGCGCCAGCAGAGAACAGGGGGGCACCGGGGAGCTGTTTTTT
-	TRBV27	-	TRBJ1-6	CASSSLGGNSPLHF	TGTGCCAGCAGTTCCTTAGGGGGTAATTCACCCCTCCACTTT
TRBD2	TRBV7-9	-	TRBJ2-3	CASSLGLRLAASDTQYF	TGTGCCAGCAGCTTAGGATTGCGGCTAGCGGCCTCAGATACGCAGTATTTT
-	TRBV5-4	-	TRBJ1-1	CASSLARANTEAFF	TGTGCCAGCAGCTTGGCCAGGGCGAACACTGAAGCTTTCTTT
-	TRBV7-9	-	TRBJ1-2	CASRPGTNGYTF	TGTGCCAGCAGACCCGGGACGAATGGCTACACCTTC
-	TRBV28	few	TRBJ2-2	CASSLYRFPNTGELFF	TGTGCCAGCAGTTTATACAGGTTCCCGAACACCGGGGAGCTGTTTTTT
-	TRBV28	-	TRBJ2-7	CASSFLSNSLPYEQYF	TGTGCCAGCAGTTTTCTAAGCAACAGCTTACCCTACGAGCAGTACTTC
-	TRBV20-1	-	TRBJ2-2	CSARAGTMNTGELFF	TGCAGTGCTAGAGCCGGGACAATGAACACCGGGGAGCTGTTTTTT
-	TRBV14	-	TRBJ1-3	CASSQIRNTIYF	TGTGCCAGCAGCCAAATTCGGAACACCATATATTTT